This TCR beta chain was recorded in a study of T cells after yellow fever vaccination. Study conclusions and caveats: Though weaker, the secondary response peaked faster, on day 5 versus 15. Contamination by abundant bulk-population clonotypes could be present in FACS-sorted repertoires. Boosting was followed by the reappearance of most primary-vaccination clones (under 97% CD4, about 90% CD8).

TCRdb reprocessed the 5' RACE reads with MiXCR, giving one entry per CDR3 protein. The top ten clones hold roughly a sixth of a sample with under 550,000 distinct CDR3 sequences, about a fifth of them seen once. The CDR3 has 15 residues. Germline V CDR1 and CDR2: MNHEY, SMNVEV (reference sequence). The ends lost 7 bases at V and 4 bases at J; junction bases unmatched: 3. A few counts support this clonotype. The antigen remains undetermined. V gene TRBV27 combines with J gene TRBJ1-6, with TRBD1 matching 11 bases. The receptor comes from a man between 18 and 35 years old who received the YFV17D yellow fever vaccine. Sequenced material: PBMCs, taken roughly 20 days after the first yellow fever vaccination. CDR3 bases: TGTGCCAGCATGGACAGGGGGCTGTATAATTCACCCCTCCACTTT. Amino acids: CASMDRGLYNSPLHF.